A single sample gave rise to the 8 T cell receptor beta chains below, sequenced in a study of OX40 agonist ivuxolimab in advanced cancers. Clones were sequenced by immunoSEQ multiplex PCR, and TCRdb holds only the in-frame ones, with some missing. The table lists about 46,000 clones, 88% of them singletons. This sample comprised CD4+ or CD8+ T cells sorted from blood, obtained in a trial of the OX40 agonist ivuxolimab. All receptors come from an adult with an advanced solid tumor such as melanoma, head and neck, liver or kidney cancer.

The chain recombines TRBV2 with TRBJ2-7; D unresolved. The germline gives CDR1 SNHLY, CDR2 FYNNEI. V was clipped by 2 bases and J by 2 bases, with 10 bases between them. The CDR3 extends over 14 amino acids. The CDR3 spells CASSERNGPYEQYF. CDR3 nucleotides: TGTGCCAGCAGTGAAAGAAACGGACCCTACGAGCAGTACTTC.

In DNA, the CDR3 is TGTGCCAGCAGCGCAACTCGGACGGACTACGAGCAGTACTTC. It is translated as CASSATRTDYEQYF. The chain combines TRBV11-1 with TRBJ2-7; D gene ambiguous. Germline V gene sequence: CDR1 SGHAT, CDR2 FQDESV (reference sequence). This CDR3 has 14 residues. Trimming shortened V by 5 bases and J by 3 bases, and 14 bases separated the two germline ends.

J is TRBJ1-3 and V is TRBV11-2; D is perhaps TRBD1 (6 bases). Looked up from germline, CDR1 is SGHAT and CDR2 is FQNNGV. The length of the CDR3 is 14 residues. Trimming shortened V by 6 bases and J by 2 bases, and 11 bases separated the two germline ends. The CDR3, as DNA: TGTGCCAGCAGTCGACAGGTGGCTGGAAACACCATATATTTT. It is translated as CASSRQVAGNTIYF.

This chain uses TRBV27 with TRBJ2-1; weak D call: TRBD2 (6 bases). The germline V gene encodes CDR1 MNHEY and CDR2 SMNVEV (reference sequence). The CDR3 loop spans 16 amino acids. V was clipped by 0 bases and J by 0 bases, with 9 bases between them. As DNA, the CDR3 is TGTGCCAGCAGTTTATCGGAGGGGAGCTCCTACAATGAGCAGTTCTTC. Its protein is CASSLSEGSSYNEQFF.

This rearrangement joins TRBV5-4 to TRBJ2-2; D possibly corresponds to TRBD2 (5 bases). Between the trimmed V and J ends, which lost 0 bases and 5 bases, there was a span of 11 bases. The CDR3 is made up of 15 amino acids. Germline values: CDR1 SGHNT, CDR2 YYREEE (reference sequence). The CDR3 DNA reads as TGTGCCAGCAGCTTGGAAGACTACGCTACCGGGGAGCTGTTTTTT. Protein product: CASSLEDYATGELFF.

Here the CDR3 DNA reads TGTGCCAGCAGCCCGGGACGACTTGGTTACAATGAGCAGTTCTTC. Protein sequence: CASSPGRLGYNEQFF. The chain employs TRBV14 and TRBJ2-1; perhaps D is TRBD1 or TRBD2 (5 bases each). There are 15 residues in the CDR3. Trimming stripped 4 bases from V and 4 bases from J, with 14 bases between. Germline CDR1 SGHDN, CDR2 FVKESK. The variable domain in full, with the rest retrieved from reference TRBV14 and TRBJ2-1, is EAGVTQFPSHSVIEKGQTVTLRCDPISGHDNLYWYRRVMGKEIKFLLHFVKESKQDESGMPNNRFLAERTGGTYSTLKVQPAELEDSGVYFCASSPGRLGYNEQFFGPGTRLTVL.

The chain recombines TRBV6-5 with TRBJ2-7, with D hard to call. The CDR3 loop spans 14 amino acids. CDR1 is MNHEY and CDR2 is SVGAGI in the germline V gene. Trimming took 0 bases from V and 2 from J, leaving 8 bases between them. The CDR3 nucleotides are TGTGCCAGCAGTTACTCGTCCGGTCCCTACGAGCAGTACTTC. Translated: CASSYSSGPYEQYF.

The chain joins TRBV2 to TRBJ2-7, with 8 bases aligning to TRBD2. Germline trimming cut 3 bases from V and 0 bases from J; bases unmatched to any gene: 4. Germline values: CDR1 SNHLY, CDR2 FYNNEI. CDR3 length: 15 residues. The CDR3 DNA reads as TGTGCCAGCAGTGAGAAAAGCGGGAGCTCCTACGAGCAGTACTTC. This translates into CASSEKSGSSYEQYF.